This T cell receptor beta chain was sequenced for a study of shared clonotypes between healthy human individuals. Study in general: Each donor had three CD4 naive, three CD4 memory, two CD8 naive and one CD8 memory plate.

A CD45RA+ naive subset and a CD45RA-negative memory subset were split from CD4+ cells. The data were produced by immunoSEQ multiplex PCR, yet TCRdb's version contains in-frame clones alone and is incomplete. The sample contains about 2.3 million clones, just over 90% of which appear only once. Of note for this clone: Its target is not known.

Study-wide results and caveats: Deeper or shallower sequencing was expected to change how clonotypes are shared among donors. Rarefaction curves obtained for sorted subsets showed sequencing incomplete despite large depth.

The CDR3 totals 12 residues. The clonotype was recovered from a man aged 18-30 years in good health. Some clones in this sample may be carry-over from other donors' samples. This sequence joins TRBV1 and TRBJ2-3. TRBV1 is a recognized pseudogene. Sequenced material: naive CD4+ T cells from PBMCs. Subset in this sample: CD45RA+ positively selected. CDR3 coding DNA: TGCACCAGCAGCCTCAAAGTCGGCACGCAGTATTTT. Translation: CTSSLKVGTQYF.